This T cell receptor beta chain appears in the sequencing data of a study of Graves' ophthalmopathy and Graves' hyperthyroidism. Study-level findings and limits: Blood also carried most expanded thyroid clonotypes exceeding 0.001 frequency.

Note on this clonotype: Its antigen remains unknown.

Amplification of the TCR beta CDR3 regions used RNA transcripts (as template). RT-PCR in the first round used HTBI primers; a second-round multiplex PCR followed. Each CDR3 protein gets one entry after TCRdb re-called the multiplex PCR reads with MiXCR. This table has about 400,000 distinct CDR3 sequences, around 21% appearing once. The CDR3 contains 14 residues. V was shortened by 2 bases and J by 7 bases, with 14 bases between the two germline ends. Looked up from germline, CDR1 is MNHEY and CDR2 is SVGAGI. The hyperthyroidism patients, aged 18 to 65, had been newly diagnosed, with under 2 months' duration. Patients were left out if they had other autoimmune diseases, uncontrolled infections, pregnancy or lactation. The evidence that diagnosis relied on was clinical symptoms, serum thyroxine, TRAb, thyroid ultrasound and orbital computed tomography.

The gene calls are TRBV6-5 and TRBJ1-2, with D maybe TRBD1 (6 bases). This sequence was found in a woman between 18 and 29 years old with stable Graves' hyperthyroidism. Specimen: peripheral blood. CDR3 loop: CASSYGRGESGYTF. CDR3 bases: TGTGCCAGCAGTTACGGGAGGGGGGAGAGTGGCTACACCTTC.